Described below is a single TCR beta chain sequence and its context. The source of the sample is a study of control samples from healthy donors and cancer patients. This table comes from immunoSEQ multiplex PCR, and its TCRdb copy is limited to in-frame clones, with some not included. The sample carries roughly 160,000 clones, nearly 96% recorded once. There are 13 residues in the CDR3. V lost 3 bases and J lost 0, with 5 bases in between. Germline loops: CDR1 SGHNT, CDR2 YYREEE (reference sequence). The TCR originated in a woman in her twenties or thirties in good health. Sequencing input: blood. This rearrangement joins TRBV5-4 to TRBJ2-3; D uncertain. The CDR3 loop is CASSSTSTDTQYF. In DNA, the CDR3 is TGTGCCAGCAGCTCAACTAGCACAGATACGCAGTATTTT.